These 30 T cell receptor beta chains were all obtained from the same sample, sequenced in a study of CD8 T cells in ankylosing spondylitis. The study's findings and limits: A TCR beta motif made of fewer than 10 highly homologous variants seemed typical of ankylosing spondylitis blood.

These receptors are not linked to any known antigen. Each CDR3 protein is one row after TCRdb ran MiXCR on the 5' RACE reads. The sample lists around 130,000 distinct CDR3 sequences, roughly 17% occurring once. The material sequenced was blood, either unsorted or a sorted T cell fraction (not recorded which). The receptors originated from a male donor with ankylosing spondylitis.

The chain recombines TRBV2 with TRBJ1-2; 10 nucleotides match TRBD1. With V trimmed by 8 bases and J by 7 bases, 7 bases remained unmatched. CDR1 and CDR2 from the germline V gene are SNHLY and FYNNEI. The CDR3 contains 13 residues. The CDR3 region is CASYRTGGSGYTF. The CDR3 DNA follows: TGTGCCAGCTACCGGACAGGGGGATCTGGCTACACCTTC.

The rearrangement links TRBV12-3 or TRBV12-4 to TRBJ2-1; D may be TRBD2 (6 bases). The CDR3 runs 11 residues. V gave up 6 bases and J gave up 9 bases, with 9 bases separating them. CDR3 nucleotide sequence: TGTGCCAGCAGCCAGACTAGTGAGCAGTTCTTC. Translation: CASSQTSEQFF.

The V gene is TRBV7-9, the J gene TRBJ2-3; TRBD2 matches 11 bases. There are 15 residues in the CDR3. Germline V gene sequence: CDR1 SEHNR, CDR2 FQNEAQ (reference sequence). J gave up 4 bases and V 6 bases, and 6 bases lay outside the gene matches. This chain's CDR3 is CASRKTSGNADTQYF. Written as DNA, the CDR3 is TGTGCCAGCAGGAAGACTAGCGGGAACGCAGATACGCAGTATTTT.

Here the CDR3 reads CASSAPLATLGGYTF. The DNA for the CDR3 is TGTGCCAGCAGTGCCCCCTTGGCCACCCTCGGTGGCTACACCTTC. V is TRBV12-3 or TRBV12-4 and J is TRBJ1-2; D unresolved. Between the trimmed V and J ends, which lost 5 bases and 7 bases, there was a span of 20 bases. The CDR3 spans 15 residues.

The V gene is TRBV12-3 or TRBV12-4, the J gene TRBJ1-5, with 10 bases aligning to TRBD1. The CDR3 covers 16 residues. J gave up 6 bases and V 5 bases, and 10 bases lay outside the gene matches. The DNA of the CDR3 is TGTGCCAGCAGTCACTCCCGGGACAGGGGTGGTCAGCCCCAGCATTTT. Translating it yields CASSHSRDRGGQPQHF.

The table lists this clonotype with a count of one. This chain links TRBV20-1 with TRBJ2-5; 8 bases are shared with TRBD2. V dropped 5 bases and J dropped 2; count of bases not matched to a gene: 7. The CDR3 is 14 amino acids. Germline CDR1 DFQATT, CDR2 SNEGSKA (reference sequence). CDR3 protein: CSAGGSGKQETQYF. The CDR3 region has the DNA TGCAGTGCTGGGGGTAGCGGGAAACAAGAGACCCAGTACTTC.

J is TRBJ1-4 and V is TRBV5-5; 11 positions match TRBD1. The junction had 3 bases not matched to a gene; V was cut back by 4 bases and J by 4 bases. This CDR3 region has 15 residues. Germline V gene sequence: CDR1 SGHKS, CDR2 YYEKEE (reference sequence). The CDR3 DNA sequence: TGTGCCAGCAGCCCGGGACAGGGGGATAATGAAAAACTGTTTTTT. Its translation is CASSPGQGDNEKLFF.

The chain uses TRBV2 and TRBJ2-7; D is possibly TRBD1 (5 bases). The CDR3 length is 15 residues. The germline V gene encodes CDR1 SNHLY and CDR2 FYNNEI. Trimming stripped 2 bases from V and 3 bases from J, with 14 bases between. CDR3 in DNA: TGTGCCAGCAGTGAACCCCGACAGTGGAACTACGAGCAGTACTTC. It specifies CASSEPRQWNYEQYF. Complete variable domain (other parts from reference TRBV2 and TRBJ2-7): EPEVTQTPSHQVTQMGQEVILRCVPISNHLYFYWYRQILGQKVEFLVSFYNNEISEKSEIFDDQFSVERPDGSNFTLKIRSTKLEDSAMYFCASSEPRQWNYEQYFGPGTRLTVT.

This clonotype was seen more than once but under ten times. CDR3 coding DNA: TGTGCCAGCAGCCTCTCCCTGGAGCAGTACTTC. This encodes CASSLSLEQYF. This chain links TRBV5-5 with TRBJ2-7, with no clear D. Germline values: CDR1 SGHKS, CDR2 YYEKEE (reference sequence). V was pared by 4 bases and J by 7 bases, with 9 bases between. This CDR3 has 11 residues.

This clonotype was counted between two and nine times. The chain recombines TRBV25-1 with TRBJ2-2; no firm D call. This CDR3 has 13 residues. CDR1 and CDR2 (germline): MGHDK, SYGVNS. Trimming left V 7 bases short and J 0 bases short, with 6 bases between. The CDR3 spells CASKPPNTGELFF. The CDR3 nucleotides are TGTGCCAGCAAACCCCCGAACACCGGGGAGCTGTTTTTT.

This clonotype occurred a few times. This chain joins TRBV20-1 and TRBJ2-1; no definite D call. Trimming took 0 bases from V and 2 from J, leaving 14 bases between them. This CDR3 is built from 16 residues. Germline CDR1 reads DFQATT; CDR2 reads SNEGSKA (reference sequence). CDR3 coding DNA: TGCAGTGCTAGAGATTACGTCGGTGCAGCCTACAATGAGCAGTTCTTC. Residues: CSARDYVGAAYNEQFF.

The genes are TRBV7-9 and TRBJ1-2; D ambiguous. Trimming shortened V by 3 bases and J by 4 bases, and 15 bases separated the two germline ends. This CDR3 is built from 15 residues. Germline V lookup: CDR1 SEHNR, CDR2 FQNEAQ (reference sequence). The CDR3: CASSFVEYPPYGYTF. CDR3 sequence (DNA): TGTGCCAGCAGCTTTGTCGAATACCCCCCCTATGGCTACACCTTC. The variable domain in full, completed from reference TRBV7-9 and TRBJ1-2, reads DTGVSQNPRHKITKRGQNVTFRCDPISEHNRLYWYRQTLGQGPEFLTYFQNEAQLEKSRLLSDRFSAERPKGSFSTLEIQRTEQGDSAMYLCASSFVEYPPYGYTFGSGTRLTVV.

This sequence joins TRBV7-3 and TRBJ2-2; D remains ambiguous. Trimming took off 2 bases at V and 7 bases at J, with 2 bases between the two ends. CDR3 length: 11 amino acids. Per the germline V gene, CDR1 is SGHTA and CDR2 is FQGTGA. The CDR3 nucleotides read TGTGCCAGCAGCTTATACGGGGAGCTGTTTTTT. Translated: CASSLYGELFF. Using reference TRBV7-3 and TRBJ2-2 for the parts outside the CDR3, the full variable domain is GAGVSQTPSNKVTEKGKYVELRCDPISGHTALYWYRQSLGQGPEFLIYFQGTGAADDSGLPNDRFFAVRPEGSVSTLKIQRTERGDSAVYLCASSLYGELFFGEGSRLTVL.

In its sample, this clonotype was seen many times. The CDR3 DNA reads TGTGCCAGCAGCTTGGGCAGGGGCTACAATGAGCAGTTCTTC. It is translated as CASSLGRGYNEQFF. This chain uses TRBV7-8 with TRBJ2-1, with TRBD1 as a possible D gene (6 bases). The CDR3 consists of 14 residues. Germline V lookup: CDR1 SGHVS, CDR2 FQNEAQ. V lost 3 bases and J 3 bases, leaving 9 bases between the germline ends.

This clonotype has only a few counts. The chain carries TRBV10-3 and TRBJ2-3; 8 bases match TRBD1. V gave up 6 bases and J gave up 2 bases; unmatched junction bases: 10. The CDR3 totals 16 residues. Per germline, CDR1 ENHRY and CDR2 SYGVKD. The CDR3 DNA reads as TGTGCCATCAGCCCGGGACAGGACTCACTCACAGATACGCAGTATTTT. Protein sequence: CAISPGQDSLTDTQYF.

Only a few counts were recorded for this clonotype. The chain combines TRBV20-1 with TRBJ1-1; no definite D call. Trimming left V 2 bases short and J 4 bases short, with 8 bases between. The CDR3 totals 12 residues. Germline CDR1 and CDR2: DFQATT and SNEGSKA (reference sequence). The CDR3 DNA reads TGCAGTGCTAGATATATGGGCACTGAAGCTTTCTTT. Encoded protein: CSARYMGTEAFF.

This clonotype was picked up a small number of times. The J gene is TRBJ1-1, the V gene TRBV3-1; 8 bases align to TRBD1. CDR1 and CDR2 from the germline V gene are LGHDT and YNNKEL (reference sequence). The V and J ends lost 4 bases and 6 bases, in that order; junction bases with no gene match: 7. The CDR3 has 14 residues. CDR3 sequence (DNA): TGTGCCAGCAGCCTGGGACAGGCAGGCGCTGAAGCTTTCTTT. Translated: CASSLGQAGAEAFF. Together with reference TRBV3-1 and TRBJ1-1, the CDR3 gives the full variable domain: DTAVSQTPKYLVTQMGNDKSIKCEQNLGHDTMYWYKQDSKKFLKIMFSYNNKELIINETVPNRFSPKSPDKAHLNLHINSLELGDSAVYFCASSLGQAGAEAFFGQGTRLTVV.

The chain couples TRBV11-2 to TRBJ2-7; D perhaps matches TRBD2 (6 bases). This CDR3 has 14 residues. Germline CDR1 SGHAT, CDR2 FQNNGV. The V end was cut by 0 bases, the J end by 3 bases, with 9 bases between. CDR3 protein: CASSLELAHYEQYF. CDR3 DNA sequence: TGTGCCAGCAGCTTAGAACTAGCCCACTACGAGCAGTACTTC.

This clonotype turned up a few times. The rearrangement joins TRBV9 to TRBJ2-1; the D gene could be TRBD1 or TRBD2 (5 bases each). The CDR3 spans 16 residues. V was shortened by 4 bases and J by 6 bases, with 20 bases between the two germline ends. Germline CDR1 is SGDLS and CDR2 is YYNGEE. The CDR3 bases are TGTGCCAGCAGCTCAGCCGGGACGCCGAAACCCAATGAGCAGTTCTTC. Its translation: CASSSAGTPKPNEQFF. The complete variable domain, with remaining parts taken from reference TRBV9 and TRBJ2-1, reads DSGVTQTPKHLITATGQRVTLRCSPRSGDLSVYWYQQSLDQGLQFLIQYYNGEERAKGNILERFSAQQFPDLHSELNLSSLELGDSALYFCASSSAGTPKPNEQFFGPGTRLTVL.

This clonotype came up once. The chain joins TRBV3-1 to TRBJ2-7, with unresolved D. The germline V gene encodes CDR1 LGHDT and CDR2 YNNKEL (reference sequence). Deletions cut 0 bases from V and 5 bases from J, with 8 bases between. The CDR3 spans 13 residues. In nucleotides, the CDR3 is TGTGCCAGCAGCCAAGATCTCCTCCACGAGCAGTACTTC. Translation gives CASSQDLLHEQYF.

V and J are TRBV5-1 and TRBJ2-3, with D perhaps matching TRBD1 or TRBD2 (5 bases each). CDR3 length: 15 amino acids. Germline V gene lookup returns CDR1 SGHRS and CDR2 YFSETQ. Trimming removed 0 bases at V and 6 bases at J, with 14 bases between. Here the CDR3 DNA reads TGCGCCAGCAGCTTGGCCGGGGCCCCCCGGGATACGCAGTATTTT. The encoded protein is CASSLAGAPRDTQYF.

The V gene is TRBV7-9, the J gene TRBJ1-1; D is uncertain. CDR3 length: 10 amino acids. Trimming took off 5 bases at V and 8 bases at J, with 6 bases between the two ends. The germline V gene encodes CDR1 SEHNR and CDR2 FQNEAQ (reference sequence). CDR3 in amino acids: CASSPVEAFF. The CDR3 coding sequence is TGTGCCAGCAGCCCTGTGGAAGCTTTCTTT.

This clonotype showed up just a few times. The gene calls are TRBV4-1 and TRBJ2-1, with D unclear. Between the trimmed V and J ends, which lost 0 bases and 1 base, there was a span of 10 bases. From germline, CDR1 is MGHRA and CDR2 YSYEKL. CDR3 length equals 16 residues. The DNA for the CDR3 is TGCGCCAGCAGCCAAGAACGGCTGGAATCCTACAATGAGCAGTTCTTC. This translates into CASSQERLESYNEQFF.

This clonotype has just a few counts. The chain recombines TRBV7-9 with TRBJ2-7, with TRBD2 matching over 10 bases. The junction had 6 bases not matched to a gene; V was cut back by 5 bases and J by 2 bases. There are 15 residues in the CDR3. CDR1 is SEHNR and CDR2 is FQNEAQ in the germline V gene (reference sequence). The CDR3 bases are TGTGCCAGCAGCCCCCGGACTAGCGGACCCTACGAGCAGTACTTC. This translates into CASSPRTSGPYEQYF.

V usage is TRBV5-6 and J usage is TRBJ1-5; D gene ambiguous. Trimming stripped 1 base from V and 2 bases from J, with 7 bases between. This CDR3 region has 14 residues. Germline V lookup: CDR1 SGHDT, CDR2 YYEEEE. DNA of the CDR3: TGTGCCAGCAGCTTGCGGGCAGGCAATCAGCCCCAGCATTTT. This codes for CASSLRAGNQPQHF.

This clonotype was recorded a few times. The chain uses TRBV20-1 and TRBJ2-1; 9 positions agree with TRBD2. Germline V gives CDR1 DFQATT, CDR2 SNEGSKA (reference sequence). The CDR3 is 15 amino acids. V shed 5 bases and J 5 bases; nucleotides not matched to a gene: 10. This CDR3 reads CSAASSGKTDNEQFF. CDR3 DNA: TGCAGTGCTGCTTCTAGCGGGAAAACTGACAATGAGCAGTTCTTC.

This chain joins TRBV12-3 or TRBV12-4 and TRBJ2-7; 9 bases are a match to TRBD1. After removal of 4 bases from V and 2 bases from J, the junction contained 12 bases not matched to a gene. CDR3 size: 17 residues. CDR3 in amino acids: CASSSNSGTGRPYEQYF. DNA for the CDR3: TGTGCCAGCAGTTCCAACTCCGGGACAGGGAGACCCTACGAGCAGTACTTC.

The chain combines TRBV5-8 with TRBJ2-1, with a possible D match to TRBD1 (6 bases). With 0 bases removed from V and 7 bases from J, the gap between germline ends came to 11 bases. The V gene's germline CDR1 is SGHTS and CDR2 YDEGEE. This CDR3 comprises 14 residues. The CDR3 DNA sequence: TGTGCCAGCAGCTTGGGTCTCCAGGGGAATGAGCAGTTCTTC. Its translation: CASSLGLQGNEQFF.

This chain connects TRBV3-1 to TRBJ2-1; TRBD2 matches 13 bases. CDR1 and CDR2 (germline): LGHDT, YNNKEL (reference sequence). The CDR3 is made up of 17 amino acids. The J segment lost 3 bases and the V segment lost 4 bases, leaving 6 bases of the junction unmatched. The CDR3 loop reads CASSLSGTSGNYNEQFF. DNA for the CDR3: TGTGCCAGCAGCCTATCCGGGACTAGCGGGAACTACAATGAGCAGTTCTTC.

The gene calls are TRBV18 and TRBJ2-1, with 9 bases lining up with TRBD1. The CDR3 is 16 residues long. V lost 0 bases and J lost 9; bases outside the gene matches: 9. CDR1 and CDR2 from the germline V gene are KGHSH and LQKENI. In DNA form, the CDR3 reads TGTGCCAGCTCACCACCGGGAGCGGGACAGGGCACTGAGCAGTTCTTC. This encodes CASSPPGAGQGTEQFF.